These 29 T cell receptor beta chains were all obtained from the same sample, sequenced in a study of blood T cell repertoires in COVID-19. Profiling relied on immunoSEQ multiplex PCR, and the TCRdb table lists in-frame clones only, not all of them. The sample contains about 130,000 clones, around 87% of which appear only once. The sequenced sample was peripheral blood. The receptors derive from a woman aged 60-70 years with acute or convalescent COVID-19.

In regard to this clone: This CDR3 is also generated by other DNA sequences in the sample. The chain uses TRBV5-1 and TRBJ1-3; no firm D call. This CDR3 is built from 15 residues. From germline, CDR1 is SGHRS and CDR2 YFSETQ. The ends were cut back, 0 bases at V and 0 bases at J, with 7 bases in the middle. This CDR3 is CASSLASSSGNTIYF. The CDR3 nucleotides are TGCGCCAGCAGCTTGGCCTCCAGCTCTGGAAACACCATATATTTT. Drawing the rest from reference TRBV5-1 and TRBJ1-3, the complete variable domain is KAGVTQTPRYLIKTRGQQVTLSCSPISGHRSVSWYQQTPGQGLQFLFEYFSETQRNKGNFPGRFSGRQFSNSRSEMNVSTLELGDSALYLCASSLASSSGNTIYFGEGSWLTVV.

The J gene is TRBJ2-5, the V gene TRBV28; D is unresolved. V lost 4 bases, J lost 4 bases, and 7 bases lay in between. Germline assignment: CDR1 MDHEN and CDR2 SYDVKM. The CDR3 consists of 12 residues. The CDR3 DNA reads TGTGCCAGCAGTTCCCGGTCAGAGACCCAGTACTTC. Residues: CASSSRSETQYF.

The V and J genes are TRBV7-2 and TRBJ2-1; no firm D call. Germline CDR1 SGHTA, CDR2 FQGNSA. The length of the CDR3 is 15 residues. V lost 4 bases and J lost 8, with 18 bases in between. The CDR3 DNA reads as TGTGCCAGCAGCTCTAGTAGATGGATCACTGATGAGCAGTTCTTC. Translation gives CASSSSRWITDEQFF.

The chain links TRBV3-1 (or the pseudogene TRBV3-2) to TRBJ2-5; TRBD1 agrees at 8 bases. V gave up 7 bases and J gave up 5 bases; unmatched junction bases: 9. This CDR3 contains 14 residues. Germline CDR1 and CDR2: LGHDT and YNNKEL (reference sequence). The CDR3 spells CASTATGVRETQYF. Here the CDR3 DNA reads TGTGCCAGCACGGCGACAGGGGTTAGGGAGACCCAGTACTTC.

V gene TRBV28 combines with J gene TRBJ1-2, with 12 bases lining up with TRBD1. Germline values: CDR1 MDHEN, CDR2 SYDVKM. Trimming at V came to 4 bases and at J to 5 bases, leaving 17 bases not matched to a gene. The CDR3 consists of 19 residues. CDR3 in amino acids: CASSSPPGTGGVMEYGYTF. The DNA of the CDR3 is TGTGCCAGCAGTTCCCCCCCAGGGACAGGGGGCGTAATGGAATATGGCTACACCTTC.

As DNA, the CDR3 is TGTGCCAGCAGCGTGGGACAGGGTGTCGGTGAGCAGTTCTTC. This sequence encodes CASSVGQGVGEQFF. V usage is TRBV9 and J usage is TRBJ2-1; 9 positions match TRBD1. This CDR3 contains 14 residues. V lost 2 bases, J lost 9 bases, and 6 bases stayed unmatched. CDR1 is SGDLS and CDR2 is YYNGEE in the germline V gene.

The rearrangement joins TRBV29-1 to TRBJ1-1, with 7 bases aligning to TRBD1. In germline, CDR1 is SQVTM, CDR2 ANQGSEA. The CDR3 length is 12 residues. The J segment lost 4 bases and the V segment lost 5 bases, leaving 4 bases of the junction unmatched. The CDR3 sequence: CSVRQGSTEAFF. The CDR3 bases are TGCAGCGTTCGACAGGGATCCACTGAAGCTTTCTTT.

The count of this clone is one. V and J are TRBV9 and TRBJ1-2; 8 bases are a match to TRBD1. In germline, CDR1 is SGDLS, CDR2 YYNGEE. The V segment lost 4 bases and the J segment 2 bases; nucleotides outside the gene matches: 13. The CDR3 runs to 17 residues. The CDR3 DNA is TGTGCCAGCAGCCCCCCGGGACAGGTCCGTTTCAACTATGGCTACACCTTC. Translating gives CASSPPGQVRFNYGYTF.

This rearrangement joins TRBV4-2 to TRBJ1-2, with 7 bases fitting TRBD1. V lost 3 bases and J lost 2; bases outside the gene matches: 3. Germline lookup yields CDR1 LGHNA and CDR2 YNFKEQ. This CDR3 is built from 14 residues. The chain's CDR3 is CASSQTTGNYGYTF. CDR3 DNA: TGTGCCAGCAGCCAGACGACAGGGAACTATGGCTACACCTTC.

Notes on this clone: The same CDR3 is also encoded by other DNA sequences in this sample. V gene TRBV7-3 combines with J gene TRBJ1-1; the D is unclear. Germline CDR1 and CDR2: SGHTA and FQGTGA. The CDR3 consists of 13 residues. V lost 5 bases and J lost 1, with 8 bases in between. CDR3 protein: CASSPTGNTEAFF. As DNA, the CDR3 is TGTGCCAGCAGCCCTACGGGGAACACTGAAGCTTTCTTT.

The chain employs TRBV28 and TRBJ2-7; a possible D gene is TRBD1 (5 bases). Germline V gene data show CDR1 as MDHEN and CDR2 as SYDVKM. The CDR3 runs to 12 residues. V lost 2 bases to trimming and J lost 9 bases, with 11 bases between them. The CDR3 bases are TGTGCCAGCAGTTTACAGGGTAATGGGCAGTACTTC. Translated: CASSLQGNGQYF.

This clone occurred many times. This chain joins TRBV27 and TRBJ2-2; D unclear. Germline CDR1 and CDR2: MNHEY and SMNVEV (reference sequence). The length of the CDR3 is 13 residues. The V and J ends lost 3 bases and 4 bases respectively, with 6 bases between them. Here the CDR3 reads CASSLASTGELFF. The CDR3 DNA sequence: TGTGCCAGCAGTTTGGCTAGCACCGGGGAGCTGTTTTTT.

The genes are TRBV7-9 and TRBJ2-2; TRBD2 might be the D (5 bases). The CDR3 covers 15 residues. Trimming took off 1 base at V and 4 bases at J, with 10 bases between the two ends. The germline V gene has CDR1 SEHNR and CDR2 FQNEAQ (reference sequence). Written as DNA, the CDR3 is TGTGCCAGCAGCTTAGTCGGGATGCGCACCGGGGAGCTGTTTTTT. This translates into CASSLVGMRTGELFF.

The chain recombines TRBV15 with TRBJ1-1; a possible D gene is TRBD1 (6 bases). The germline V and J ends were trimmed by 0 bases and 2 bases, with 16 bases remaining between them. The CDR3 contains 17 residues. The V gene's germline CDR1 is LNHNV and CDR2 YYDKDF (reference sequence). The DNA of the CDR3 is TGTGCCACCAGCAGAGATCAAAGGGGGGGCGAAAACACTGAAGCTTTCTTT. Encoded protein: CATSRDQRGGENTEAFF. Complete variable domain (other parts from reference TRBV15 and TRBJ1-1): DAMVIQNPRYQVTQFGKPVTLSCSQTLNHNVMYWYQQKSSQAPKLLFHYYDKDFNNEADTPDNFQSRRPNTSFCFLDIRSPGLGDTAMYLCATSRDQRGGENTEAFFGQGTRLTVV.

The gene calls are TRBV15 and TRBJ2-1; TRBD2 agrees at 7 bases. The CDR3 is 15 residues long. Germline V gene data show CDR1 as LNHNV and CDR2 as YYDKDF (reference sequence). V lost 2 bases to trimming and J lost 4 bases; unmatched junction nucleotides: 5. CDR3 sequence (DNA): TGTGCCACCAGCAGACTGGGGGGGTCGTACAATGAGCAGTTCTTC. This encodes CATSRLGGSYNEQFF.

The table lists this clone with a count of one. V gene TRBV28 combines with J gene TRBJ1-5; 7 bases map to TRBD1. The CDR3 is 15 residues long. The germline gives CDR1 MDHEN, CDR2 SYDVKM. Losses at the gene ends were 6 bases for V and 0 bases for J; bases not matched to a gene: 5. CDR3 protein: CASSQGTDSNQPQHF. CDR3 bases: TGTGCCAGCAGCCAAGGGACAGATAGCAATCAGCCCCAGCATTTT.

This chain links TRBV6-1 with TRBJ2-7; D is unclear. V shed 2 bases and J shed 1 base, with 9 bases lying between them. Germline CDR1 MNHNS, CDR2 SASEGT. The CDR3 is 14 amino acids. The CDR3 spells CASSESRLSYEQYF. CDR3 DNA: TGTGCCAGCAGTGAATCACGGTTATCCTACGAGCAGTACTTC.

This chain uses TRBV27 with TRBJ2-1, with 9 bases fitting TRBD1. Trimming removed 4 bases from V and 7 bases from J; junction bases left unmatched: 11. Looked up from germline, CDR1 is MNHEY and CDR2 is SMNVEV (reference sequence). The CDR3 is 16 amino acids. CDR3 nucleotides: TGTGCCAGCAGTTCCTTCCGGGACAGGGCAACGAATGAGCAGTTCTTC. Its translation: CASSSFRDRATNEQFF.

J is TRBJ1-3 and V is TRBV18; D ambiguous. V was trimmed by 2 bases and J by 0 bases, leaving 11 bases between them. Germline V lookup: CDR1 KGHSH, CDR2 LQKENI. This CDR3 region has 16 residues. This CDR3 reads CASSPWGEGSGNTIYF. In nucleotides, the CDR3 is TGTGCCAGCTCACCATGGGGAGAGGGCTCTGGAAACACCATATATTTT.

The count of this clone is one. The chain links TRBV4-1 to TRBJ1-2; 9 bases align to TRBD1. CDR1 and CDR2 from the germline V gene are MGHRA and YSYEKL. The CDR3 has 15 amino acids. V trimming: 0 bases; J trimming: 3 bases; junction bases outside the gene matches: 2. The DNA of the CDR3 is TGCGCCAGCAGCCAAGATGGACAGGGGTACTATGGCTACACCTTC. Its protein product is CASSQDGQGYYGYTF.

The V call is TRBV5-1, the J call TRBJ1-1; weak D call: TRBD1 (5 bases). CDR1 is SGHRS, CDR2 YFSETQ, per germline. V was shortened by 4 bases and J by 2 bases, with 21 bases between the two germline ends. This CDR3 has 17 residues. This CDR3 reads CASSPRGSLGGNTEAFF. Written as DNA, the CDR3 is TGCGCCAGCAGCCCGCGGGGCAGCCTGGGAGGAAACACTGAAGCTTTCTTT. The full variable domain, completed using reference TRBV5-1 and TRBJ1-1, is KAGVTQTPRYLIKTRGQQVTLSCSPISGHRSVSWYQQTPGQGLQFLFEYFSETQRNKGNFPGRFSGRQFSNSRSEMNVSTLELGDSALYLCASSPRGSLGGNTEAFFGQGTRLTVV.

V usage is TRBV7-6 and J usage is TRBJ2-3; TRBD2 agrees at 7 bases. The CDR3 runs 17 residues. J lost 2 bases, V lost 5 bases, and 13 bases had no gene match. Looked up from germline, CDR1 is SGHVS and CDR2 is FNYEAQ. CDR3 protein: CASSPSSTSFATDTQYF. CDR3 DNA: TGTGCCAGCAGCCCTTCGTCGACTAGCTTCGCCACAGATACGCAGTATTTT.

The CDR3 DNA sequence: TGTGCCAGCAGCTTAGGGACTAGCGGACAAGAGACCCAGTACTTC. It is translated as CASSLGTSGQETQYF. The V call is TRBV11-3, the J call TRBJ2-5; TRBD2 agrees at 10 bases. After removal of 1 base from V and 2 bases from J, the junction contained 1 base not matched to a gene. Per the germline V gene, CDR1 is SGHNT and CDR2 is YENEEA. This CDR3 spans 15 amino acids.

The chain joins TRBV20-1 to TRBJ1-5; TRBD1 is a possible D gene (5 bases). Germline CDR1 is DFQATT and CDR2 is SNEGSKA (reference sequence). The V gene lost 3 bases and the J gene lost 0 bases, with 12 bases spanning the gap. The CDR3 length is 15 residues. CDR3 protein: CSASFGRDSNQPQHF. The CDR3 DNA reads as TGCAGTGCTAGTTTCGGCAGGGATAGCAATCAGCCCCAGCATTTT.

The chain has TRBV6-1 and TRBJ2-5; 7 positions match TRBD2. The V gene's germline CDR1 is MNHNS and CDR2 SASEGT. The CDR3 is 15 residues long. With V trimmed by 0 bases and J by 4 bases, 5 bases remained unmatched. The CDR3 DNA reads as TGTGCCAGCAGTGAAGCCGGACTAGTAGCAGAGACCCAGTACTTC. It specifies CASSEAGLVAETQYF.

The rearrangement links TRBV5-1 to TRBJ2-5, with D hard to call. From germline, CDR1 is SGHRS and CDR2 YFSETQ. The CDR3 loop spans 14 amino acids. Trimming pared 0 bases from V and 5 bases from J, leaving 11 bases between. CDR3 sequence (DNA): TGCGCCAGCAGCTTGGGGATGGCGGAGGAGACCCAGTACTTC. Translating it yields CASSLGMAEETQYF.

V is TRBV7-8 and J is TRBJ1-2, with D possibly TRBD1 on 5 matching bases. The length of the CDR3 is 13 residues. The germline CDR1 and CDR2 sequences are SGHVS and FQNEAQ. V gave up 5 bases and J gave up 8 bases, with 15 bases separating them. The CDR3 is CASSQGSGGGYTF. The CDR3, as DNA: TGTGCCAGCAGCCAAGGGTCCGGGGGGGGCTACACCTTC.

The chain has TRBV19 and TRBJ2-2; D is perhaps TRBD1 (5 bases). From germline, CDR1 is LNHDA and CDR2 SQIVND (reference sequence). V lost 4 bases and J 8 bases, leaving 14 bases between the germline ends. The CDR3 consists of 14 residues. The CDR3 sequence: CASSNRAQGGELFF. CDR3 nucleotides: TGTGCCAGTAGTAATCGGGCGCAGGGAGGGGAGCTGTTTTTT.

The gene calls are TRBV15 and TRBJ1-5; 8 bases are a match to TRBD1. There are 16 residues in the CDR3. Germline CDR1 reads LNHNV; CDR2 reads YYDKDF (reference sequence). Trimming took 3 bases from V and 4 from J; bases not matched to a gene: 8. In nucleotides, the CDR3 is TGTGCCACCAGCAGGGGGTCCGGGACAGGAAATCAGCCCCAGCATTTT. It encodes CATSRGSGTGNQPQHF.